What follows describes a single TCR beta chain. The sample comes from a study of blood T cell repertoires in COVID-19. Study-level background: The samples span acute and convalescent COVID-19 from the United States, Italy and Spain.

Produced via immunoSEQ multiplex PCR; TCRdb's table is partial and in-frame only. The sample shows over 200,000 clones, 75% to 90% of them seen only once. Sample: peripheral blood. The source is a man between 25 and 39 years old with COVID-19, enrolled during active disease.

The CDR3 nucleotides are TGTGCCAGCAGTGAAGTGGCGGGGACGCAGTATTTT. It is translated as CASSEVAGTQYF. This rearrangement joins TRBV6-1 to TRBJ2-3; perhaps TRBD2 as D (6 bases). This CDR3 has 12 amino acids. The germline V gene encodes CDR1 MNHNS and CDR2 SASEGT. Between the trimmed V and J ends, which lost 1 base and 9 bases, there was a span of 8 bases.